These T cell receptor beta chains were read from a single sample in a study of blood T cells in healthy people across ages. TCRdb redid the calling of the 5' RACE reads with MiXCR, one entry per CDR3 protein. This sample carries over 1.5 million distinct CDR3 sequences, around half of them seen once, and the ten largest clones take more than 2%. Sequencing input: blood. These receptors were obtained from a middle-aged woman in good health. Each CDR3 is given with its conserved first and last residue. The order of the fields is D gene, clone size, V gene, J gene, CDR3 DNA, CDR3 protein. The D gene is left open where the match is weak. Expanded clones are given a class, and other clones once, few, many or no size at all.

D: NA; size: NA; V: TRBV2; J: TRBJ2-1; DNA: TGTGCCAGCAGTCAATCCCGGGGGGGGGACAGTACCTACAATGAGCAGTTCTTC; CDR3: CASSQSRGGDSTYNEQFF
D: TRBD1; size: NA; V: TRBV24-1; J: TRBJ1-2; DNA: TGTGCCACCAGTGAGACAGGGGGAGGACATGGCTACACCTTC; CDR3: CATSETGGGHGYTF
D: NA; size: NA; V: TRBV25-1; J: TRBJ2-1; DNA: TGTGCCAGCAGTGATCCACTAGTGGGTAATGAGCAGTTCTTC; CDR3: CASSDPLVGNEQFF
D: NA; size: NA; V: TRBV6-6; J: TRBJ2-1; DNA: TGTGCCGTAGAACGGGGGAGCTCCTACAATGAGCAGTTCTTC; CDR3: CAVERGSSYNEQFF
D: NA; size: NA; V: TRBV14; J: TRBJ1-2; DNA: TGTGCCGGCAGCCAAGCGAGGATGTTCGGAGGCTACACCTTC; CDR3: CAGSQARMFGGYTF
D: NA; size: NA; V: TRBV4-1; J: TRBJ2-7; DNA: TGCGCCAGCAGCCAAGAGGGGCGCGTCTACGAGCAGTACTTC; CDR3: CASSQEGRVYEQYF
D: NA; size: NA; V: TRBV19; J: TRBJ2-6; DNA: TGTGCCAGTATGAGGCACCCCAGCTCTGGGGCCAACGTCCTGACTTTC; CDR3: CASMRHPSSGANVLTF
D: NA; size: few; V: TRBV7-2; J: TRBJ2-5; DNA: TGTGCCAGCAGCTTAGCTGCCTTCAAGGTGGGGGAGACCCAGTACTTC; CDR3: CASSLAAFKVGETQYF
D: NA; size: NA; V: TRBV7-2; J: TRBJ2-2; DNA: TGTGCCAGCAGCCCCACGACTGGGGGGAAAAGTAGGGCCGGGGAGCTGTTTTTT; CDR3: CASSPTTGGKSRAGELFF
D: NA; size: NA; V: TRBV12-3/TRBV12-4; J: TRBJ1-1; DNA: TGTGCCAGCAGTTTGCAGGCCCTGAACACTGAAGTTTTCTTT; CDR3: CASSLQALNTEVFF
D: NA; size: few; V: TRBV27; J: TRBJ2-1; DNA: TGTGCCAGCAGTTTATCTTTCAACAATGAGCAGTTCTTC; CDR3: CASSLSFNNEQFF
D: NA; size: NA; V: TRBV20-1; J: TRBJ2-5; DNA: TGCAGTGCTAGGATCCGGAGAGAGACCCAGTACTTC; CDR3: CSARIRRETQYF
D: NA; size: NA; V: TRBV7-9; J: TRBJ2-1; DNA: TGTGCCAGCAGCCCCAAAGGTAGGGCCAATGAGCAGTTCTTC; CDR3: CASSPKGRANEQFF
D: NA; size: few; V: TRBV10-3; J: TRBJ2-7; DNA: TGTGCCATCAGCTTGACTAATCAGGGCGAGCAGTACTTC; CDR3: CAISLTNQGEQYF
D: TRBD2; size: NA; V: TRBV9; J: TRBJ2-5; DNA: TGTGCCAGCAGCAGTCGCGTTAGCGGGGGCCCTCTTCAAGAGACCCAGTACTTC; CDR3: CASSSRVSGGPLQETQYF
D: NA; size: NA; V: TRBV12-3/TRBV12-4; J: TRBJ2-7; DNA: TGTGCCAGCAGTGTCCCCCCGCCGGGCAGCTCCTACAATGAGCAGTACTTC; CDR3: CASSVPPPGSSYNEQYF
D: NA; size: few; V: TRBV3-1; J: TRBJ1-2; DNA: TGTGCCAGCAGCCCCGCCACCGGTAGAACAGGCCCTACTATGCTAGGGAACTATGGCTACACCTTC; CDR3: CASSPATGRTGPTMLGNYGYTF
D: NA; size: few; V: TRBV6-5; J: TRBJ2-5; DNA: TGTGCCAGCAGTGAGCAACTCGAACAAGAGACCCAGTACTTC; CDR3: CASSEQLEQETQYF
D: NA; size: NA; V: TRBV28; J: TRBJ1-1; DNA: TGTGCCAGCAGACCTGGGGTCTTCAACACTGAAGCTTTCTTT; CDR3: CASRPGVFNTEAFF
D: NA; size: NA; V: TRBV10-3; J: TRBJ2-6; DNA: TGTGCCATCAGACCACAGGAGGGTAAGAGCTCTGGGGCCAACGTCCTGACTTTC; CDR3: CAIRPQEGKSSGANVLTF
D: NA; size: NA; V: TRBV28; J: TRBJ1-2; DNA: TGTGCCAGCAAGAGTCATGGTGGGGAGGGAGGCTATGGCTACACCTTC; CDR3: CASKSHGGEGGYGYTF
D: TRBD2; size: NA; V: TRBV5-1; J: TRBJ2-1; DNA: TGCGCCAGCAGAACCCTAGCCGGCGGGGGATCCTACAATGAGCAGTTCTTC; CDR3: CASRTLAGGGSYNEQFF
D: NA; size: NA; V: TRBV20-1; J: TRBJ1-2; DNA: TGCAGTCTTAAAATAGACATTATCTATGGCTACACCTTC; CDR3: CSLKIDIIYGYTF
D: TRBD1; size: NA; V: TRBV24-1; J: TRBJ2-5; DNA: TGTGCCACCAGAGAGACAGGGTTCGAGGAGACCCAGTACTTC; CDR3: CATRETGFEETQYF
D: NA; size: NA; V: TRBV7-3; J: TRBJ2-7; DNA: TGTGCCAGCAGCCCCCTTGGGGGTGGGGGGGCCTATGAGCAGTACTTC; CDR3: CASSPLGGGGAYEQYF
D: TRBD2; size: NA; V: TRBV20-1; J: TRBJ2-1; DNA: TGCAGTGCTAGATGGGGACTAGCGGTCAATGAGCAGTTCTTC; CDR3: CSARWGLAVNEQFF
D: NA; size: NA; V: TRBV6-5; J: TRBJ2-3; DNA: TGTGCCAGCAGGATCTCCGGGACACCACCAGATACGCAGTATTTT; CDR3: CASRISGTPPDTQYF
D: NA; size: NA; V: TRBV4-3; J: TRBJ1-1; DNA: TGCGCCAGCAGCCGCCAGAGGATGGTGAACACTGAAGCTTTCTTT; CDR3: CASSRQRMVNTEAFF
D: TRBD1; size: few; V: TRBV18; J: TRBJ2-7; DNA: TGTGCCAGCTCACCAGGGACAGGCAAATCGACCGAGCAGTACTTC; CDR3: CASSPGTGKSTEQYF
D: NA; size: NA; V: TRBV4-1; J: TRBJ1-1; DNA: TGCGCCAGCAGCCAAGCCCCCTTTACAGTGAACACTGAAGCTTTCTTT; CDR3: CASSQAPFTVNTEAFF
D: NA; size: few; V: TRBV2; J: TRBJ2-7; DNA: TGTGCCAGCAGTGAGACAGCCGTAATCTACGAGCAGTACTTC; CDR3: CASSETAVIYEQYF
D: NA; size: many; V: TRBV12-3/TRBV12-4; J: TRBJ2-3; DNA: TGTGCCAGCAGTTTCTTGGGCGGGGTCGTAGATACGCAGTATTTT; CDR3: CASSFLGGVVDTQYF
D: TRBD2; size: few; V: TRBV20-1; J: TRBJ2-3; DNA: TGCAGTGCTAGAGACGTAGCGGGAAGCACAGATACGCAGTATTTT; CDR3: CSARDVAGSTDTQYF
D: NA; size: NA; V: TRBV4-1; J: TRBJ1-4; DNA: TGCGCCAGCAGCCAAGGACAGACAACTAATGAAAAACTGTTTTTT; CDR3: CASSQGQTTNEKLFF
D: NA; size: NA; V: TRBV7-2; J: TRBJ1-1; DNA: TGTGCCGCTGGGGCCTTAAACACTGAAGCTTTCTTT; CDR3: CAAGALNTEAFF
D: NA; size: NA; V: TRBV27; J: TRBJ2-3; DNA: TGTGCCAGCAGCCCTTTCCCAGATACGCAGTATTTT; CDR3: CASSPFPDTQYF
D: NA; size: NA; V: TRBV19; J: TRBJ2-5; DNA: TGTGCCAGTAGCCGACTAGAATCGGAGACCCAGTACTTC; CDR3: CASSRLESETQYF
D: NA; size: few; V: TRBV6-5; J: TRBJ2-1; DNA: TGTGCCAGCAGTTACTTGGGACGTGATGAGCAGTTCTTC; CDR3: CASSYLGRDEQFF
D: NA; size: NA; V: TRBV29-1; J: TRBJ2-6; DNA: TGCAGCGCTGATGATCGGGACACTTCCCGGTCAGGGGCCAACGTCCTGACTTTC; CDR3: CSADDRDTSRSGANVLTF
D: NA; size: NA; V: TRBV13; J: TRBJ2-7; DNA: TGTGCCAGCAGCGGAGAGGTAGGGACCTACGAGCAGTACTTC; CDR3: CASSGEVGTYEQYF
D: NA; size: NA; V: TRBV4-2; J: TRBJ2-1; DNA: TGTGCCAGCAGCCAAGCGGGGGAGTCCGGGCATGAGCAGTTCTTC; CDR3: CASSQAGESGHEQFF
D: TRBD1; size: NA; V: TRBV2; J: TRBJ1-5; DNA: TGTGCCAGCAGAGACAGGGGGATACCCAATCAGCCCCAGCATTTT; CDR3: CASRDRGIPNQPQHF
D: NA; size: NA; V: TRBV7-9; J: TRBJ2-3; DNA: TGTGCCAGCAGCCCCCCTAAGATCCCAGATACGCAGTATTTT; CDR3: CASSPPKIPDTQYF
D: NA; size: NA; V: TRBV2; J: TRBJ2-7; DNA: TGTGCCAGCAAAATTGGGGAAAGTTCCTACAATGAGCAGTACTTC; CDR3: CASKIGESSYNEQYF
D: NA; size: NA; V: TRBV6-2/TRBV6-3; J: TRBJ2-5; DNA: TGTGCCAGCAGTATGGGGGCTCCGGGAGAGACCCAGTACTTC; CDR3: CASSMGAPGETQYF
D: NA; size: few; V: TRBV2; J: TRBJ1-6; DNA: TGTGCCAGCACCCTCGAGGGGAATAATTCACCCCTCCACTTT; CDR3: CASTLEGNNSPLHF
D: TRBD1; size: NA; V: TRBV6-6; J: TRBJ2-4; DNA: TGTGCCAGCAGTGGGTTCCAGGGGGTGGCCAAAAACATTCAGTACTTC; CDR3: CASSGFQGVAKNIQYF
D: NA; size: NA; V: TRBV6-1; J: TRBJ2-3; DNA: TGTGCCAGCCGCCGGGGGCTAGCGTTAGACAGACGCACAGATACGCAGTATTTT; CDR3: CASRRGLALDRRTDTQYF
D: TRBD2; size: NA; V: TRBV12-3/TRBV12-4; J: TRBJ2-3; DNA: TGTGCCAGCACCCTAGCGGGGGCCGTCACAGATACGCAGTATTTT; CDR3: CASTLAGAVTDTQYF
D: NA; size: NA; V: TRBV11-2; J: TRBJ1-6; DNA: TGTGCCAGCAGCACCGGGACCTTGCCGAATTCACCCCTCCACTTT; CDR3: CASSTGTLPNSPLHF